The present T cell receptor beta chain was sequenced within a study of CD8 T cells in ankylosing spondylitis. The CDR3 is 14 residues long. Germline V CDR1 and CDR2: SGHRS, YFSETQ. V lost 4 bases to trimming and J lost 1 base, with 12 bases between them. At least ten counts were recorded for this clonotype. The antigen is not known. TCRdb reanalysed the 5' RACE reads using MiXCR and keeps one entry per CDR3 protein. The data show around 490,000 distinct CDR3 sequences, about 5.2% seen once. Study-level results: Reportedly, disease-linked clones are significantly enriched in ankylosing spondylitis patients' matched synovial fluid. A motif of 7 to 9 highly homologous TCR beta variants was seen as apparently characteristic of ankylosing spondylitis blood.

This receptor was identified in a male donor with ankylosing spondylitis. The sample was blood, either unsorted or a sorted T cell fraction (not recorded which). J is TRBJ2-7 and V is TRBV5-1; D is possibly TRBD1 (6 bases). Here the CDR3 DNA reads TGCGCCAGCAGCCCTTGGGGGCTGTCCTACGAGCAGTACTTC. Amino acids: CASSPWGLSYEQYF.